The 4 T cell receptor beta chains presented below share a single source sample, sequenced in a study of blood T cells in healthy people across ages. A second roughly 7 to 12 cycle PCR used barcoded and J-beta primers. MiXCR was run by TCRdb on the 5' RACE reads, yielding one entry per CDR3 protein. The sample lists approximately 1.5 million distinct CDR3 sequences; less than 45% were seen once. Material: blood. The source is a woman under 30 in good health.

This clonotype occurred a few times. This chain joins TRBV11-1 and TRBJ2-7; D not resolved. With 1 base removed from V and 1 base from J, the gap between germline ends came to 8 bases. This CDR3 has 14 amino acids. The germline gives CDR1 SGHAT, CDR2 FQDESV (reference sequence). The CDR3 nucleotides read TGTGCCAGCAGCTTAGAAACGCCGTCCTACGAGCAGTACTTC. Its protein product is CASSLETPSYEQYF. Based on the CDR3 plus reference TRBV11-1 and TRBJ2-7, the full variable domain is EAEVAQSPRYKITEKSQAVAFWCDPISGHATLYWYRQILGQGPELLVQFQDESVVDDSQLPKDRFSAERLKGVDSTLKIQPAELGDSAMYLCASSLETPSYEQYFGPGTRLTVT.

The CDR3 loop reads CASSRGTVNEKLFF. The CDR3 DNA reads as TGCGCCAGCAGCCGCGGGACGGTAAATGAAAAACTGTTTTTT. The chain employs TRBV5-1 and TRBJ1-4; TRBD1 is a possible D gene (5 bases). The CDR3 has 14 residues. V was cut by 4 bases and J by 5 bases, with 12 bases left in between. The germline gives CDR1 SGHRS, CDR2 YFSETQ.

This chain uses TRBV4-1 with TRBJ2-3, with 12 bases lining up with TRBD2. Germline trimming cut 4 bases from V and 1 base from J; bases unmatched to any gene: 6. The CDR3 is 17 residues long. Germline values: CDR1 MGHRA, CDR2 YSYEKL. The CDR3 DNA is TGCGCCAGCAGCCGCCGACTAGCGGGGGTCCGCACAGATACGCAGTATTTT. Translating gives CASSRRLAGVRTDTQYF.

This clonotype has a count of ten or more. V and J are TRBV9 and TRBJ2-7; possible D gene TRBD1, 5 bases. The CDR3 has 13 residues. The V gene lost 5 bases and the J gene lost 0 bases, with 9 bases spanning the gap. Germline assignment: CDR1 SGDLS and CDR2 YYNGEE. In nucleotides, the CDR3 is TGTGCCAGCAGTAGGGGCGGCTCCTACGAGCAGTACTTC. This codes for CASSRGGSYEQYF.